A selection of T cell receptor beta chains follows, all from one sample in a study of CD8+ T cells in alopecia areata. Clones were sequenced by immunoSEQ multiplex PCR, and TCRdb holds only the in-frame ones, with some missing. The sample contains about 200,000 clones, roughly three fifths of which appear only once. Sequencing input: CD8+ T cells sorted from blood. The origin of the receptors is a human donor in good health. CDR3s include the opening cysteine and the closing phenylalanine or tryptophan. The D gene is left open where the match is weak. Size tells how often a clone was seen (once, few, many) or the class of an expanded clone, and some rows leave it out.

CDR3 | DNA | D | size | length | J | V
CASSLPPNEQYF | TGTGCCAGCAGCTTACCCCCGAACGAGCAGTACTTC | NA | few | 12 | TRBJ2-7 | TRBV13
CASSERPQGADIQYF | TGTGCCAGCAGCGAGAGACCACAGGGCGCGGACATTCAGTACTTC | NA | NA | 15 | TRBJ2-4 | TRBV9
CASSRTSGEETQYF | TGTGCCAGCAGCCGGACTAGCGGGGAAGAGACCCAGTACTTC | TRBD2 | NA | 14 | TRBJ2-5 | TRBV28
CASSLEGGTQPQHF | TGCGCCAGCAGCTTGGAGGGGGGGACTCAGCCCCAGCATTTT | NA | once | 14 | TRBJ1-5 | TRBV5-1
CASSVQGSYNEQFF | TGTGCCAGCAGCGTACAGGGGAGCTACAATGAGCAGTTCTTC | TRBD1 | NA | 14 | TRBJ2-1 | TRBV5-6
CASSFRSTDTQYF | TGTGCCAGCAGCTTTAGGTCCACAGATACGCAGTATTTT | NA | NA | 13 | TRBJ2-3 | TRBV11-2
CASSLQDENTEAFF | TGTGCCAGCAGCCTACAGGACGAAAACACTGAAGCTTTCTTT | NA | once | 14 | TRBJ1-1 | TRBV7-6
CASSLDLSGWAKGETQYF | TGTGCCAGCAGCTTAGATTTAAGTGGGTGGGCGAAAGGAGAGACCCAGTACTTC | NA | NA | 18 | TRBJ2-5 | TRBV11-2
CASTLRGVGLETQYF | TGTGCCAGCACCCTAAGGGGGGTAGGGTTGGAGACCCAGTACTTC | NA | few | 15 | TRBJ2-5 | TRBV5-4
CASSHVPSSYNSPLHF | TGCGCCAGCAGCCATGTGCCGAGCTCCTATAATTCACCCCTCCACTTT | NA | NA | 16 | TRBJ1-6 | TRBV4-1
CASSARTGGGETQYF | TGTGCCAGCAGCGCCCGGACAGGGGGGGGAGAGACCCAGTACTTC | TRBD1 | NA | 15 | TRBJ2-5 | TRBV7-2